The T cell receptor beta chain under discussion was sequenced for a study of OX40 agonist ivuxolimab in advanced cancers. V shed 5 bases, J shed 6 bases, and the junction held 11 bases outside the gene matches. CDR1 and CDR2 (germline): SGHVS, FQNEAQ. The CDR3 extends over 18 amino acids. Here immunoSEQ multiplex PCR was the method, and the copy in TCRdb shows in-frame clones only, minus some. The sample includes roughly 100,000 clones, 85% to 90% seen only once; the top ten take roughly 0.17%. On this clone: Its target is unknown.

Findings and limits, study-wide: By week 6 at 0.1 to 3.0 mg/kg, blood CD4+ and CD8+ T cells had expanded clonally. Relative to CD4+, CD8+ T cells held more expanded clones on average.

The source of this sequence is an adult with an advanced solid tumor such as melanoma, head and neck, liver or kidney cancer. The genes are TRBV7-8 and TRBJ2-2; 14 positions match TRBD2. The sample here was CD4+ or CD8+ T cells sorted from blood, taken in a trial of the OX40 agonist ivuxolimab. The CDR3 coding sequence is TGTGCCAGCAGCGGTCGGACTAGCGGGGGGACAAAGGCCGGGGAGCTGTTTTTT. Protein: CASSGRTSGGTKAGELFF.